This T cell receptor beta chain was sequenced in a study of CD8+CD57+ T cells in acquired aplastic anemia. Study details: The sorted CD4+ and CD8+ cells yielded an average around 3.4 ug of DNA.

CD8+CD57+ cell expansion, shown by flow cytometry, had occurred in the patients selected for sequencing. Severe acquired aplastic anemia was present in every patient. Study-wide results and caveats: Shared by patients and controls, nearly 30 CD8+ CDR3s were abundant in patients.

As regards this clonotype: Its cognate antigen is unknown.

V lost 3 bases and J 9 bases, leaving 23 bases between the germline ends. In germline, CDR1 is LNHNV, CDR2 YYDKDF (reference sequence). The CDR3 length is 16 residues. Researchers used genomic DNA as the template to profile TCR beta VDJ and CDR3. TCRdb re-called the reads through MiXCR, storing one row per CDR3 protein. The repertoire has roughly 260,000 distinct CDR3 sequences, around 45% of them found once; the top ten carry over 7.5%. The sequenced material came from sorted CD4+, CD8+, or CD8+CD57+ T cells (not recorded which) from PBMCs. The chain has TRBV15 and TRBJ2-5, with no clear D. The receptor was isolated from a human donor with aplastic anemia. The CDR3 reads CATSSPLLSANQPQYF. CDR3 in DNA: TGTGCCACCAGCAGTCCTCTTCTTTCGGCGAATCAGCCCCAGTACTTC.